This T cell receptor (beta chain) is drawn from a study of shared clonotypes between healthy human individuals. About the study: Three plates each covered CD4 naive and memory; CD8 naive two, CD8 memory one. Study results and caveats: Researchers sampled only blood; tissue repertoires likely differ.

A word on this clone: The antigen remains undetermined.

Trimming shortened V by 3 bases and J by 4 bases, and 6 bases separated the two germline ends. Germline CDR1 SEHNR, CDR2 FQNEAQ (reference sequence). The CDR3 spans 12 residues. Libraries were prepared by immunoSEQ multiplex PCR; TCRdb keeps only in-frame clonotypes and omits some of them. Here the sample spans under 650,000 clones, almost 97% being singletons. The rearrangement uses TRBV7-9 and TRBJ2-5, with a possible D match to TRBD2 (5 bases). The source is a woman aged 25 to 39 in good health. Sequencing was performed on naive CD4+ T cells sorted from blood. The subset here: CD45RA+ positively selected. The DNA of the CDR3 is TGTGCCAGCAGCTTTGAGGGAGAGACCCAGTACTTC. Translation gives CASSFEGETQYF.